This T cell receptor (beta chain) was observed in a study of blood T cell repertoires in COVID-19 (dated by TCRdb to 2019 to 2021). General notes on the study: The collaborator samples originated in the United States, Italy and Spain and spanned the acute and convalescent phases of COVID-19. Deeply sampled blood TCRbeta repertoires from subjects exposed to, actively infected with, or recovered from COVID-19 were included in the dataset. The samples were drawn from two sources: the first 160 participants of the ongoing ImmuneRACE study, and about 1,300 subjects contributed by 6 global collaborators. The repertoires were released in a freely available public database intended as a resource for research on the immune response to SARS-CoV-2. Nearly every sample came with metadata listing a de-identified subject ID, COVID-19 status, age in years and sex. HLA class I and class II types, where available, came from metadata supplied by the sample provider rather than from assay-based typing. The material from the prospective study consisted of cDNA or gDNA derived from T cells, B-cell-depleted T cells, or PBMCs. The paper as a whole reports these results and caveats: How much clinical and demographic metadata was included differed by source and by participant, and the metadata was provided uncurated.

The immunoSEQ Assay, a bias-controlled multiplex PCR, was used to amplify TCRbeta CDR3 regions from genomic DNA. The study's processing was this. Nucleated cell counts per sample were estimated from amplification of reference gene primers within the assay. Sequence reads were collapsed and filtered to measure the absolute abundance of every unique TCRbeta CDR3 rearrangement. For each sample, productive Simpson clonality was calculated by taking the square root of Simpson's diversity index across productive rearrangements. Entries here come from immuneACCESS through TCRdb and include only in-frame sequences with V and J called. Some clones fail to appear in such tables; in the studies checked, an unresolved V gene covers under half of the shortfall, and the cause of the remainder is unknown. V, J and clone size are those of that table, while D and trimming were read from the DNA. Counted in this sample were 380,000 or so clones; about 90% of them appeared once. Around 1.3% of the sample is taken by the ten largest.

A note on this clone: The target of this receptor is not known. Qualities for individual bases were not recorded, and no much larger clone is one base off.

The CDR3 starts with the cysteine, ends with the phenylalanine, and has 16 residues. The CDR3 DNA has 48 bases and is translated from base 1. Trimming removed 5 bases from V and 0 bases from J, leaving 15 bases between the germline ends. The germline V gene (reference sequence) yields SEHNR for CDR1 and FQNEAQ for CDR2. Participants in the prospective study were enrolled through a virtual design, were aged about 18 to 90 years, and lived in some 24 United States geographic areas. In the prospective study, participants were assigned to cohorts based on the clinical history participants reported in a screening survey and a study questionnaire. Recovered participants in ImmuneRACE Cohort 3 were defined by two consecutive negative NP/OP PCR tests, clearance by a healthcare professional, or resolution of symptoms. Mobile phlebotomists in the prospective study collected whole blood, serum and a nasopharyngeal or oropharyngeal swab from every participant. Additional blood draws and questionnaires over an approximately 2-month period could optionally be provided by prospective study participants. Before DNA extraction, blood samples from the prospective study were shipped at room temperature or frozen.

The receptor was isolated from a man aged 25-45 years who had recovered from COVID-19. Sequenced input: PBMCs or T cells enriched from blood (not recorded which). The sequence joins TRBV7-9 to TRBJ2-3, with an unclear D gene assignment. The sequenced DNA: TGTGCCAGCAGCCGAGTTGAAGGCGGTAGCACAGATACGCAGTATTTT. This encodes CASSRVEGGSTDTQYF.